This T cell receptor (beta chain) was identified in a study of T cell responses to AZD1222 COVID-19 vaccine. Notes on the study in general: Rises in breadth and depth of Spike-specific TCRs came after two AZD1222 doses. Epitopes outside B.1.351 and B.1.1.7 mutated regions reportedly drew nearly half of spike TCRs.

Method: immunoSEQ multiplex PCR; TCRdb's copy keeps in-frame clones and lacks some. The table records some 150,000 clones, 80% to 90% of them present only once. This CDR3 has 13 amino acids. From germline, CDR1 is MDHEN and CDR2 SYDVKM. Notes on this clone: The antigen is not known. A junction end diverges from the germline sequence, so it may reflect a read error.

The starting material was peripheral blood, obtained after recovery from COVID-19. The TCR sequence derives from an adult who had recovered from COVID-19. The V gene is TRBV28, the J gene TRBJ2-1; no definite D call. For the CDR3, the DNA is TGTGCCAGCAGTCAGACTCTTTACAGTGAGCAGTTCTTC. Its protein product is CASSQTLYSEQFF. Together with reference TRBV28 and TRBJ2-1, the CDR3 gives the full variable domain: DVKVTQSSRYLVKRTGEKVFLECVQDMDHENMFWYRQDPGLGLRLIYFSYDVKMKEKGDIPEGYSVSREKKERFSLILESASTNQTSMYLCASSQTLYSEQFFGPGTRLTVL.